The 19 T cell receptor beta chains in this list originate from one sample, sequenced in a study of cytomegalovirus exposure and HLA in healthy donors. The repertoire was sequenced with immunoSEQ multiplex PCR; TCRdb's copy has only in-frame clones and lacks some. The sample has about 73,000 clones, approximately 95% seen once; the top ten hold about 3.5%. Sequencing was performed on PBMCs. The receptors originated from a man between 18 and 29 years old in good health and CMV-seronegative.

This clone was recorded once. This chain joins TRBV27 and TRBJ2-2; no definite D call. Germline values: CDR1 MNHEY, CDR2 SMNVEV (reference sequence). Trimming took 5 bases from V and 0 from J, leaving 4 bases between them. The CDR3 runs to 13 residues. CDR3 loop: CASSPSNTGELFF. CDR3 coding DNA: TGTGCCAGCAGTCCCTCGAACACCGGGGAGCTGTTTTTT.

This sequence joins TRBV7-2 and TRBJ1-6, with 8 positions matching TRBD1. The length of the CDR3 is 14 residues. The germline CDR1 and CDR2 sequences are SGHTA and FQGNSA. The V segment lost 1 base and the J segment 7 bases; nucleotides outside the gene matches: 0. In DNA, the CDR3 is TGTGCCAGCAGCTTAGGGACAGGGAATTCACCCCTCCACTTT. Translated: CASSLGTGNSPLHF.

V gene TRBV19 combines with J gene TRBJ2-5; TRBD2 might be the D (6 bases). Germline lookup yields CDR1 LNHDA and CDR2 SQIVND (reference sequence). V lost 3 bases, J lost 7 bases, and 15 bases lay in between. The CDR3 runs 14 residues. CDR3 nucleotide sequence: TGTGCCAGTAGTATGGAGGGGCAACCGTTGACCCAGTACTTC. Translating it yields CASSMEGQPLTQYF.

The V gene is TRBV27, the J gene TRBJ1-1, with a tentative D call TRBD1 (5 bases). Trimming took off 6 bases at V and 2 bases at J, with 10 bases between the two ends. Germline V lookup: CDR1 MNHEY, CDR2 SMNVEV (reference sequence). This CDR3 is 13 amino acids long. Here the CDR3 reads CASRAGDNTEAFF. The CDR3 DNA follows: TGTGCCAGCAGGGCGGGGGATAACACTGAAGCTTTCTTT.

This chain links TRBV5-4 with TRBJ1-5; D remains ambiguous. The CDR3 loop spans 14 amino acids. Trimming removed 0 bases from V and 0 bases from J, with 4 bases in between. Germline V gene data show CDR1 as SGHNT and CDR2 as YYREEE (reference sequence). The CDR3 nucleotides are TGTGCCAGCAGCTTGGGAGGTAGCAATCAGCCCCAGCATTTT. Encoded protein: CASSLGGSNQPQHF.

The J gene is TRBJ2-3, the V gene TRBV5-1; D is unresolved. Germline V gives CDR1 SGHRS, CDR2 YFSETQ. V lost 1 base to trimming and J lost 2 bases, with 11 bases between them. The CDR3 length is 15 residues. For the CDR3, the DNA is TGCGCCAGCAGCTTGACAAGTCAGGCCACAGATACGCAGTATTTT. Protein: CASSLTSQATDTQYF.

This chain joins TRBV9 and TRBJ2-7; D gene uncertain. The CDR3 extends over 16 amino acids. Per the germline V gene, CDR1 is SGDLS and CDR2 is YYNGEE. The V gene lost 4 bases and the J gene lost 1 base, with 18 bases spanning the gap. CDR3 sequence: CASSLRPNQASYEQYF. In nucleotides, the CDR3 is TGTGCCAGCAGCCTACGTCCCAACCAGGCATCCTACGAGCAGTACTTC.

This chain connects TRBV2 to TRBJ1-3, with D unresolved. CDR1 and CDR2 from the germline V gene are SNHLY and FYNNEI. V was shortened by 3 bases and J by 0 bases, with 12 bases between the two germline ends. This CDR3 comprises 16 residues. The CDR3 protein is CASSEPTESSGNTIYF. The CDR3 coding sequence is TGTGCCAGCAGTGAGCCCACTGAGAGCTCTGGAAACACCATATATTTT.

This chain joins TRBV19 and TRBJ1-1; D is undetermined. V lost 4 bases and J lost 5, with 11 bases in between. This CDR3 has 13 amino acids. Germline CDR1 and CDR2: LNHDA and SQIVND (reference sequence). CDR3 nucleotide sequence: TGTGCCAGTAGTAGAGAGGTGGAGACTGAAGCTTTCTTT. Its protein is CASSREVETEAFF.

The rearrangement uses TRBV9 and TRBJ1-3; weak D call: TRBD1 (5 bases). Germline CDR1 reads SGDLS; CDR2 reads YYNGEE. The V end lost 0 bases, the J end lost 0 bases, and 10 bases lay between the germline ends. The CDR3 totals 16 residues. CDR3 sequence: CASSVAQGSSGNTIYF. Written as DNA, the CDR3 is TGTGCCAGCAGCGTAGCGCAGGGAAGCTCTGGAAACACCATATATTTT.

The CDR3 protein is CASSRTVTYEQYF. Written as DNA, the CDR3 is TGTGCCAGCAGTAGGACAGTGACCTACGAGCAGTACTTC. The chain carries TRBV27 and TRBJ2-7; D perhaps matches TRBD1 (6 bases). The CDR3 spans 13 residues. V shed 5 bases and J shed 2 bases, with 10 bases lying between them. Germline values: CDR1 MNHEY, CDR2 SMNVEV (reference sequence).

This clone appeared a single time. This sequence joins TRBV30 and TRBJ1-3, with D unclear. The V and J ends lost 0 bases and 8 bases respectively, with 5 bases between them. CDR1 and CDR2 (germline): GTSNPN, SVGIG (reference sequence). This CDR3 has 11 residues. The CDR3 DNA sequence: TGTGCCTGGAGTGTCCCGGACACCATATATTTT. This encodes CAWSVPDTIYF.

This chain uses TRBV27 with TRBJ1-6, with D perhaps matching TRBD1 (5 bases). The V end lost 5 bases, the J end lost 9 bases, and 14 bases lay between the germline ends. Germline V CDR1 and CDR2: MNHEY, SMNVEV (reference sequence). This CDR3 has 14 residues. The CDR3 is CASSPDGGGSPLHF. DNA of the CDR3: TGTGCCAGCAGTCCAGACGGGGGTGGTTCACCCCTCCACTTT.

This rearrangement joins TRBV5-1 to TRBJ2-3, with 11 bases aligning to TRBD2. The CDR3 is made up of 17 amino acids. Germline V gene data show CDR1 as SGHRS and CDR2 as YFSETQ. V trimming: 0 bases; J trimming: 7 bases; junction bases outside the gene matches: 10. The CDR3 protein is CASSLAGLAGGQNTQYF. In DNA, the CDR3 is TGCGCCAGCAGCTTGGCCGGGCTAGCGGGGGGTCAAAATACGCAGTATTTT.

The chain links TRBV30 to TRBJ2-3; D is undetermined. This CDR3 contains 14 residues. Germline-derived CDR1 and CDR2 are GTSNPN and SVGIG (reference sequence). V lost 2 bases and J 0 bases, leaving 9 bases between the germline ends. CDR3 sequence reads: CAWSSNLSTDTQYF. In DNA form, the CDR3 reads TGTGCCTGGAGTAGCAACCTTAGCACAGATACGCAGTATTTT.

The rearrangement links TRBV7-2 to TRBJ1-4, with TRBD1 identical over 7 bases. From germline, CDR1 is SGHTA and CDR2 FQGNSA. The CDR3 contains 16 residues. The V gene end was trimmed by 1 base and the J gene end by 4 bases; junction bases not matched to a gene: 6. The CDR3 loop is CASSLEQGFINEKLFF. The CDR3 bases are TGTGCCAGCAGCTTAGAACAGGGGTTTATTAATGAAAAACTGTTTTTT. Drawing the rest from reference TRBV7-2 and TRBJ1-4, the complete variable domain is GAGVSQSPSNKVTEKGKDVELRCDPISGHTALYWYRQSLGQGLEFLIYFQGNSAPDKSGLPSDRFSAERTGGSVSTLTIQRTQQEDSAVYLCASSLEQGFINEKLFFGSGTQLSVL.

The V gene is TRBV29-1, the J gene TRBJ1-1; D perhaps matches TRBD1 (6 bases). The CDR3 length is 13 residues. V was cut by 6 bases and J by 4 bases, with 15 bases left in between. The germline V gene encodes CDR1 SQVTM and CDR2 ANQGSEA. CDR3: CSVATGLGTEAFF. DNA of the CDR3: TGCAGCGTGGCCACAGGGCTGGGCACTGAAGCTTTCTTT. The variable domain in full, completed from reference TRBV29-1 and TRBJ1-1, reads SAVISQKPSRDICQRGTSLTIQCQVDSQVTMMFWYRQQPGQSLTLIATANQGSEATYESGFVIDKFPISRPNLTFSTLTVSNMSPEDSSIYLCSVATGLGTEAFFGQGTRLTVV.

The V call is TRBV4-2, the J call TRBJ2-5, with 7 bases aligning to TRBD2. The V and J ends lost 0 bases and 7 bases, in that order; junction bases with no gene match: 14. The germline gives CDR1 LGHNA, CDR2 YNFKEQ. The CDR3 runs to 17 residues. The CDR3 DNA sequence: TGTGCCAGCAGCCAAGAGTTGTCTAGCGGAGTCAAGGGGACCCAGTACTTC. Translating gives CASSQELSSGVKGTQYF.

J is TRBJ1-1 and V is TRBV7-8, with D possibly TRBD1 on 5 matching bases. Germline loops: CDR1 SGHVS, CDR2 FQNEAQ. This CDR3 region has 15 residues. V lost 4 bases, J lost 1 base, and 13 bases lay in between. The CDR3 here is CASSSSTAKNTEAFF. In DNA form, the CDR3 reads TGTGCCAGCAGCTCCTCGACAGCCAAGAACACTGAAGCTTTCTTT.